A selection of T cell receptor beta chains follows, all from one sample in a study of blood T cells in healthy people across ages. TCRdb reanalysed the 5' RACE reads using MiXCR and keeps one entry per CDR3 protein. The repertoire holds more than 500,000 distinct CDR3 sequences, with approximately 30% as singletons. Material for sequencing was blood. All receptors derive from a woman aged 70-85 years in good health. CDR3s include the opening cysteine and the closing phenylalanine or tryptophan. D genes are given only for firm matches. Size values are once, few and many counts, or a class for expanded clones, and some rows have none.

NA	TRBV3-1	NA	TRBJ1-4	TGTGCCAGCAGCGGAGGGACGTATGAAAAACTGTTTTTT	CASSGGTYEKLFF
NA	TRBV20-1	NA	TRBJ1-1	TGCAGTGCTAGTAATACTGGTAACACTGAAGCTTTCTTT	CSASNTGNTEAFF
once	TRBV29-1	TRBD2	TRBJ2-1	TGCAGCGTTGATGGGACTATATACAATGAGCAGTTCTTC	CSVDGTIYNEQFF
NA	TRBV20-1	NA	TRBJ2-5	TGCAGTGCTAGGACCCGAGGGACTCTTCAGGGGACCCAGTACTTC	CSARTRGTLQGTQYF
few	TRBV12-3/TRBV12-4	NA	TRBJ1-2	TGTGCCAGCAGTCGACTTAAAGATGGCTACACCTTC	CASSRLKDGYTF
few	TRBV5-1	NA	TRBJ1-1	TGCGCCAGCAGCTTGGAACAGGCGAACACTGAAGCTTTCTTT	CASSLEQANTEAFF
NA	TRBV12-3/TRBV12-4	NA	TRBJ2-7	TGTGCCAGCAGCTCCTGGTTTCTCTACGAGCAGTACTTC	CASSSWFLYEQYF
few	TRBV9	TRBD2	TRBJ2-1	TGTGCCAGCAGCAAGAATTTAGCGGGAAGCCACAATGAGCAGTTCTTC	CASSKNLAGSHNEQFF
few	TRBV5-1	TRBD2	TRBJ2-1	TGCGCCAGCAGCACCCGAGCGGGGGGGCCCTACAATGAGCAGTTCTTC	CASSTRAGGPYNEQFF
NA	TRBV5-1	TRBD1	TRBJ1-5	TGCGCCAGCAGCCCCGGACAGGGGGCTGCTCAGCCCCAGCATTTT	CASSPGQGAAQPQHF